This T cell receptor beta chain is drawn from a study of cytomegalovirus exposure and HLA in healthy donors. Study summary: Earlier sequencing of 200 million or so T cells yielded roughly 120 million unique TCR beta sequences.

Looked up from germline, CDR1 is SGDLS and CDR2 is YYNGEE. V shed 4 bases and J shed 0 bases, with 12 bases lying between them. The CDR3 has 15 amino acids. The PCR contained 60 Vbeta and 13 Jbeta primers. The protocol was immunoSEQ multiplex PCR, while the TCRdb copy is restricted to in-frame clones and leaves out a portion. This table holds about 150,000 clones, 60% to 80% found once. This clone has just a few counts. V gene TRBV9 combines with J gene TRBJ2-3; D not resolved. The receptor comes from a middle-aged woman in good health and CMV-seronegative. Material: PBMCs. The CDR3 nucleotides are TGTGCCAGCAGCTCCTGGGCCGACAGCACAGATACGCAGTATTTT. Its translation is CASSSWADSTDTQYF.